This T cell receptor (beta chain) was captured in a study of T cells in localized non-small cell lung cancer. Findings and limits, study-wide: Only one tumor region was sequenced, so heterogeneity remains possible. Among the tissues sampled, uninvolved adjacent lung had the highest T cell clonality, above tumor. A raised T cell density in blood coincided with lengthier overall survival. Adjacent lung tissue had a median 57 of the top 100 clones found in the tumor.

The trim removed 4 bases at V and 1 base at J, leaving 4 bases unmatched. This CDR3 contains 17 residues. The germline V gene has CDR1 SGDLS and CDR2 YYNGEE. In regard to this clone: What it binds is unknown.

The data were produced by immunoSEQ multiplex PCR, yet TCRdb's version contains in-frame clones alone and is incomplete. The sample includes tens of thousands of clones, around four fifths of them seen just once. Specimen: peripheral blood mononuclear cells, collected before any cancer treatment. This sequence originates from a man between 40 and 69 years old with stage III lung adenocarcinoma. The chain links TRBV9 to TRBJ2-1; 14 bases map to TRBD2. In nucleotides, the CDR3 is TGTGCCAGCAGCACCGGACTAGCGGGGGGTTCCTACAATGAGCAGTTCTTC. It is translated as CASSTGLAGGSYNEQFF.